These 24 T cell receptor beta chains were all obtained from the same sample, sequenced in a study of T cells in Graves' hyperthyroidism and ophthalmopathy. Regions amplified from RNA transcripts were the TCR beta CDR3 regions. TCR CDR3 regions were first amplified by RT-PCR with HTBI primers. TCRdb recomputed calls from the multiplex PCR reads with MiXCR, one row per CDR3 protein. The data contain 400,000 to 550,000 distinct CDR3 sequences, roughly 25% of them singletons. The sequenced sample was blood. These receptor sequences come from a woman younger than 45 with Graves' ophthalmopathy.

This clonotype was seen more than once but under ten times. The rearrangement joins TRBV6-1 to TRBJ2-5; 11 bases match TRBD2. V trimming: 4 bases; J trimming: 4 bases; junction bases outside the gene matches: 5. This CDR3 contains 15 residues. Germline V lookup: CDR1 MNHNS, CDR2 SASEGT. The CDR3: CASSGGLAEIETQYF. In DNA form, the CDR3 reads TGTGCCAGCAGTGGGGGACTAGCGGAGATAGAGACCCAGTACTTC.

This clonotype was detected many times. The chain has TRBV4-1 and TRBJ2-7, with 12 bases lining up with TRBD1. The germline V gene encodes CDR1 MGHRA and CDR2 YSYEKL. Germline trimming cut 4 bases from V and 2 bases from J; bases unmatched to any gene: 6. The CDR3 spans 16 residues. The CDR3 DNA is TGCGCCAGCAGCCCGGGACAGGGGGCGAGGCCCTACGAGCAGTACTTC. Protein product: CASSPGQGARPYEQYF.

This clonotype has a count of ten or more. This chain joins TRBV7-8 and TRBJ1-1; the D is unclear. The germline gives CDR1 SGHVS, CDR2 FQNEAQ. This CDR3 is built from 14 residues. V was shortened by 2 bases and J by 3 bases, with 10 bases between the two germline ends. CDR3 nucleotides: TGTGCCAGCAGCTTACAGGTGATTGACACTGAAGCTTTCTTT. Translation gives CASSLQVIDTEAFF.

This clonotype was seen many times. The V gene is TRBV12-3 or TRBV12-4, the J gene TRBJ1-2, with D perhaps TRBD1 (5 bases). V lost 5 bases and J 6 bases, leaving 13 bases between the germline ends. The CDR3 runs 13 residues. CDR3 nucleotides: TGTGCCAGCAGTCCCCCCCCCAGGGATGGCTACACCTTC. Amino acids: CASSPPPRDGYTF.

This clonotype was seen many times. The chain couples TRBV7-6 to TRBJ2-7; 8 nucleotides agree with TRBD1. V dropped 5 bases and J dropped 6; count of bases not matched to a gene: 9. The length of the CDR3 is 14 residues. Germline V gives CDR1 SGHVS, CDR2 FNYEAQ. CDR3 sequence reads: CASSIYQGAVEQYF. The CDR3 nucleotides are TGTGCCAGCAGCATATATCAGGGGGCCGTCGAGCAGTACTTC. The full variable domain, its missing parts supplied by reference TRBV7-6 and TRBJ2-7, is GAGVSQSPRYKVTKRGQDVALRCDPISGHVSLYWYRQALGQGPEFLTYFNYEAQQDKSGLPNDRFSAERPEGSISTLTIQRTEQRDSAMYRCASSIYQGAVEQYFGPGTRLTVT.

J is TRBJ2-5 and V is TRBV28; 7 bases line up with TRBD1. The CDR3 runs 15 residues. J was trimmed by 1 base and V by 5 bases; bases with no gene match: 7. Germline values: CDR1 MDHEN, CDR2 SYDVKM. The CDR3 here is CASSIPGQIQETQYF. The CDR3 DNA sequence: TGTGCCAGCAGTATTCCGGGACAGATCCAAGAGACCCAGTACTTC.

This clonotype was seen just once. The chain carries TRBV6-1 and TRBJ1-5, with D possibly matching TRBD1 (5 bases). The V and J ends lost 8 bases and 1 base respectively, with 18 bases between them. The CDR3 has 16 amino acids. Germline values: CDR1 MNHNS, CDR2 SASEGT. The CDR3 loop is CASSIREGWSNQPQHF. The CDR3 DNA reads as TGTGCCAGCTCGATCAGGGAGGGGTGGAGCAATCAGCCCCAGCATTTT.

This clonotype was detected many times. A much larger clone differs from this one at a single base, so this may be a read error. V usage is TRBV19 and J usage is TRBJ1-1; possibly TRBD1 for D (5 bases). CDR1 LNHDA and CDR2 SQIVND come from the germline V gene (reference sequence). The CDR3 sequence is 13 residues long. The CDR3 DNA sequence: TGTGCCAGCAGTATCGGGGGGGACACTGAAGCTTTCTTT. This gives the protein CASSIGGDTEAFF.

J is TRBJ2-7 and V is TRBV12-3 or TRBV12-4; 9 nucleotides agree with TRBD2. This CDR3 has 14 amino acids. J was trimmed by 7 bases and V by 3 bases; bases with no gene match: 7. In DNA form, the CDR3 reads TGTGCCAGCAGTTTCGGCGGGAGGGCCGGTGAGCAGTACTTC. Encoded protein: CASSFGGRAGEQYF.

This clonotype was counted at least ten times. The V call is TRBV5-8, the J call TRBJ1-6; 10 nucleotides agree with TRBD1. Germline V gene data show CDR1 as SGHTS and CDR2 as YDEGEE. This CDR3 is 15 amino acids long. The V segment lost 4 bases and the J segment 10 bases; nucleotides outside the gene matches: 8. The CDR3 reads CASSVGQGGRSPLHF. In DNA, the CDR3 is TGTGCCAGCAGCGTAGGACAGGGGGGACGATCACCCCTCCACTTT. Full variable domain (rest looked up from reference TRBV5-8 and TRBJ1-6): EAGVTQSPTHLIKTRGQQATLRCSPISGHTSVYWYQQALGLGLQFLLWYDEGEERNRGNFPPRFSGRQFPNYSSELNVNALELEDSALYLCASSVGQGGRSPLHFGNGTRLTVT.

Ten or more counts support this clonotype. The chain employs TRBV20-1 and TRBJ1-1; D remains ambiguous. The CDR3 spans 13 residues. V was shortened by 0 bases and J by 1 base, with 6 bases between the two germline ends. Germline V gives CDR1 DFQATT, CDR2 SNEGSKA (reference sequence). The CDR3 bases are TGCAGTGCTAGAGATAACTGGAACACTGAAGCTTTCTTT. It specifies CSARDNWNTEAFF.

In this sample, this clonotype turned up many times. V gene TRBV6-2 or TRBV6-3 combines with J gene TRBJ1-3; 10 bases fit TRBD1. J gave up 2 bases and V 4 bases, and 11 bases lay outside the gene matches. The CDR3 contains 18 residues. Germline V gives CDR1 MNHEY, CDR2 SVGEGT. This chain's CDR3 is CASSSQTTDRGPGNTIYF. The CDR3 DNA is TGTGCCAGCAGTTCCCAAACAACCGACAGGGGGCCTGGAAACACCATATATTTT.

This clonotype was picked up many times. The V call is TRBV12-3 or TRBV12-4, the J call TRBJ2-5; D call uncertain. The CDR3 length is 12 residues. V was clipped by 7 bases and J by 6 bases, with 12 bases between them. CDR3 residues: CASNGPEKTQYF. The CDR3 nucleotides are TGTGCCAGCAACGGGCCGGAGAAGACCCAGTACTTC.

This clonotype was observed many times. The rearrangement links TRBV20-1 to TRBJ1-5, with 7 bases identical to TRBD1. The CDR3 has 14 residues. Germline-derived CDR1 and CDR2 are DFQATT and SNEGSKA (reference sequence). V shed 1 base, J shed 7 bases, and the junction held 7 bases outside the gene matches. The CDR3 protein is CSARGGTVGQPQHF. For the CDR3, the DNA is TGCAGTGCTAGAGGAGGGACAGTAGGCCAGCCCCAGCATTTT.

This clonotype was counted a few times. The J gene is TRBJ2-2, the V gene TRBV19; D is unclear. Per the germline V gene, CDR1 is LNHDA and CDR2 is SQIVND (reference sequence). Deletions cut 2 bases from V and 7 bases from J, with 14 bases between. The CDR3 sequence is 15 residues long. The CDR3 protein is CASSITAAARGELFF. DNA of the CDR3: TGTGCCAGTAGTATAACGGCGGCCGCGCGCGGGGAGCTGTTTTTT.

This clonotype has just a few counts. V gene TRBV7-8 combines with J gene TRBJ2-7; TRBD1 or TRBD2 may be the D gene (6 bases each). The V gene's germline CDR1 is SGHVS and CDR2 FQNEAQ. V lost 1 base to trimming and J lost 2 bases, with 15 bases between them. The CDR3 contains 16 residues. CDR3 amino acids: CASSLGGGPAPYEQYF. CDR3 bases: TGTGCCAGCAGCTTAGGAGGGGGGCCAGCTCCCTACGAGCAGTACTTC. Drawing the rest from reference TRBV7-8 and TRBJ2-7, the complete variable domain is GAGVSQSPRYKVAKRGQDVALRCDPISGHVSLFWYQQALGQGPEFLTYFQNEAQLDKSGLPSDRFFAERPEGSVSTLKIQRTQQEDSAVYLCASSLGGGPAPYEQYFGPGTRLTVT.

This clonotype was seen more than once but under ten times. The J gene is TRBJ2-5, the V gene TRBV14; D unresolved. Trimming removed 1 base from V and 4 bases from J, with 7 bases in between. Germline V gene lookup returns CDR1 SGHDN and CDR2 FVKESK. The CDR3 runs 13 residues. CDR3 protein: CASSQGVIETQYF. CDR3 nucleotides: TGTGCCAGCAGCCAAGGGGTAATAGAGACCCAGTACTTC.

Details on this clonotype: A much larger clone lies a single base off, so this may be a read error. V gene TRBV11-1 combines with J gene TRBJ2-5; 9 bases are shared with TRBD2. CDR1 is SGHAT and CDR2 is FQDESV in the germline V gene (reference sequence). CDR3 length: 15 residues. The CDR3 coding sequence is TGTGCCAGCAGCTTAGCTAGCGGGAGTGGTGAGACCCAGGACTTC. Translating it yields CASSLASGSGETQDF. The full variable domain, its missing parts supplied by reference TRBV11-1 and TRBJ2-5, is EAEVAQSPRYKITEKSQAVAFWCDPISGHATLYWYRQILGQGPELLVQFQDESVVDDSQLPKDRFSAERLKGVDSTLKIQPAELGDSAMYLCASSLASGSGETQDFGPGTRLLVL.

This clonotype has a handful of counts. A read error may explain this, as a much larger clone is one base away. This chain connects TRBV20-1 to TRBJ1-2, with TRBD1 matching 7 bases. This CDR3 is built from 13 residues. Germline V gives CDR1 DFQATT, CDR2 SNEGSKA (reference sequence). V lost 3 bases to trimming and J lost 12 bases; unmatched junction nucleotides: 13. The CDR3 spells CSASRQGEMGHTF. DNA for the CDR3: TGCAGTGCTAGTAGGCAGGGGGAAATGGGCCACACCTTC.

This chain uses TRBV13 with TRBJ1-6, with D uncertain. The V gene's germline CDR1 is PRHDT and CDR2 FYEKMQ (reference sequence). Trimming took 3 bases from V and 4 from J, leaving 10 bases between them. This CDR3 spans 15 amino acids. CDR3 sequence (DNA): TGTGCCAGCAGCTTCGAGAGCGGGTATAATTCACCCCTCCACTTT. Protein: CASSFESGYNSPLHF.

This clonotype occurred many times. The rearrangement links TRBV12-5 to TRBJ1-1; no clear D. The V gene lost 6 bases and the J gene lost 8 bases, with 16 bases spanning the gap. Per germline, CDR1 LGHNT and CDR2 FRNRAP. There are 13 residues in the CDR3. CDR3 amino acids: CASGPGQAGEAFF. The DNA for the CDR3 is TGTGCTAGTGGGCCCGGGCAGGCTGGGGAAGCTTTCTTT.

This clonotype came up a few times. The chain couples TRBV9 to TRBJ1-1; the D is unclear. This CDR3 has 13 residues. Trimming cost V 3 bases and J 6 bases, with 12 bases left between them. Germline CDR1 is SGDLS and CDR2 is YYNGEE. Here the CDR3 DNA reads TGTGCCAGCAGCGAGGGCGACGGACCTGAAGCTTTCTTT. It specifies CASSEGDGPEAFF.

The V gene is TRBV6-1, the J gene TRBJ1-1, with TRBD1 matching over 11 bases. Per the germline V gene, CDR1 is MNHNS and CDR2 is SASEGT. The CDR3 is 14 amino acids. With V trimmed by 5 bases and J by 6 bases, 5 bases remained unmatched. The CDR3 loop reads CASSKGQGGPEAFF. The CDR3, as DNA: TGTGCCAGCAGTAAGGGACAGGGGGGGCCTGAAGCTTTCTTT.

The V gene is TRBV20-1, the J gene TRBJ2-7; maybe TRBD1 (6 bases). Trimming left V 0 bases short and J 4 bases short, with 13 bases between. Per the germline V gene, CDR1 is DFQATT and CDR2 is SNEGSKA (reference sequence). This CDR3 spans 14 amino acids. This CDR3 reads CSARDVNRGYEQYF. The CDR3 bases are TGCAGTGCTAGAGATGTAAATAGGGGGTACGAGCAGTACTTC.